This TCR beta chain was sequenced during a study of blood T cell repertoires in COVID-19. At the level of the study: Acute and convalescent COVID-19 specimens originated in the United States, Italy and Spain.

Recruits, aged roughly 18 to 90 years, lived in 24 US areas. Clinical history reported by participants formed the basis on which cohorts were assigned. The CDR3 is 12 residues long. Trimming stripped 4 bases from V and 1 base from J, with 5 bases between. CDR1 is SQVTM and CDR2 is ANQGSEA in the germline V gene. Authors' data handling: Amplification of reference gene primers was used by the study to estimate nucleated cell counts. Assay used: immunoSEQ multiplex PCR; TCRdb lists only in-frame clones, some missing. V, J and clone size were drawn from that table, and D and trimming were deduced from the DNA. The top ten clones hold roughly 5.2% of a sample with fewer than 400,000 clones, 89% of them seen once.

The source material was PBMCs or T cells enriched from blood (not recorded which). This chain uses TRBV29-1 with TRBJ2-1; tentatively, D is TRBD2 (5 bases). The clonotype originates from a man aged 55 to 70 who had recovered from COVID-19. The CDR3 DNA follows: TGCAGCGTTGGGGAGTCCTACAATGAGCAGTTCTTC. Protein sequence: CSVGESYNEQFF.